The clone carrying this T cell receptor (beta chain) showed up just a few times. Its antigen remains unidentified. This sample is part of a study of beta chain features in type 1 diabetes. Study outcomes and limitations: cDNA-based reads could over-represent cells with high TCR expression. Type 1 diabetes patients showed fewer insertions and more deletions at VDJ junctions. People with Type 1 diabetes carried modestly yet significantly shorter TCRB CDR3s in all four CD4+ subsets.

Reverse transcribing all isolated RNA meant expressed TCRB transcripts were sequenced. Assay: immunoSEQ multiplex PCR; the TCRdb copy retains only in-frame clones and omits some. Of approximately 170,000 clones in the sample, around 8% are singletons; the top ten hold more than 0.75%. Unmatched junction bases numbered 2, after V lost 5 bases and J lost 0 bases. This CDR3 is 14 amino acids long. CDR1 is MNHEY, CDR2 SMNVEV, per germline (reference sequence). The specimen was central memory CD4+ T cells from blood. The rearrangement links TRBV27 to TRBJ2-3; TRBD2 aligns across 7 bases. This receptor was identified in a woman between 40 and 50 years old with type 1 diabetes. CDR3 in DNA: TGTGCCAGCAGTCTTAGCGGGAGCACAGATACGCAGTATTTT. Its translation: CASSLSGSTDTQYF.